The 21 T cell receptor beta chains given below trace back to one sample, sequenced in a study of shared clonotypes between healthy human individuals. Libraries were prepared by immunoSEQ multiplex PCR; TCRdb keeps only in-frame clonotypes and omits some of them. Here the sample spans around 1.5 million clones, around 98% being singletons. Sequencing used naive CD4+ T cells sorted from blood. Regarding subset: CD45RA+ positively selected. The receptors shown here come from a man aged 30 to 45 in good health.

The rearrangement uses TRBV18 and TRBJ1-1; D is unresolved. CDR1 and CDR2 from the germline V gene are KGHSH and LQKENI. The V gene lost 1 base and the J gene lost 2 bases, with 11 bases spanning the gap. The CDR3 sequence is 15 residues long. DNA for the CDR3: TGTGCCAGCTCACCACTCCCCCCAGTAAACACTGAAGCTTTCTTT. Translating it yields CASSPLPPVNTEAFF.

This chain uses TRBV28 with TRBJ2-3, with D perhaps given as TRBD1 or TRBD2 (6 bases each). Trimming stripped 6 bases from V and 4 bases from J, with 17 bases between. CDR3 size: 15 residues. Germline V gene data show CDR1 as MDHEN and CDR2 as SYDVKM. The CDR3 is CASSRQWGAADTQYF. The CDR3 DNA reads as TGTGCCAGCAGCCGACAGTGGGGGGCTGCAGATACGCAGTATTTT.

The chain employs TRBV28 and TRBJ2-7, with TRBD1 as a possible D gene (6 bases). The CDR3 spans 13 residues. Trimming pared 8 bases from V and 0 bases from J, leaving 11 bases between. Looked up from germline, CDR1 is MDHEN and CDR2 is SYDVKM. The CDR3 DNA follows: TGTGCCAGCCAAAGGACAGACTCCTACGAGCAGTACTTC. Translated, it gives CASQRTDSYEQYF.

The chain has TRBV4-1 and TRBJ1-4, with 8 bases identical to TRBD1. V lost 5 bases, J lost 4 bases, and 6 bases stayed unmatched. From germline, CDR1 is MGHRA and CDR2 YSYEKL. The CDR3 has 15 amino acids. CDR3 coding DNA: TGCGCCAGCAGCACTCGGACAGGGTTTAATGAAAAACTGTTTTTT. This codes for CASSTRTGFNEKLFF.

This chain connects TRBV7-2 to TRBJ2-3; D uncertain. Germline CDR1 reads SGHTA; CDR2 reads FQGNSA. This CDR3 is 13 amino acids long. Deletions cut 0 bases from V and 6 bases from J, with 7 bases between. CDR3: CASSLAVRDTQYF. In nucleotides, the CDR3 is TGTGCCAGCAGCTTAGCCGTCCGGGATACGCAGTATTTT.

The V call is TRBV28, the J call TRBJ2-7; TRBD2 might be the D (5 bases). The CDR3 is 15 residues long. V was pared by 10 bases and J by 8 bases, with 27 bases between. Germline CDR1 is MDHEN and CDR2 is SYDVKM. The CDR3 DNA is TGTGCCACCAGCCTACTTCTAGGGTGGGCGGGCCAGCAGTACTTC. This sequence encodes CATSLLLGWAGQQYF.

This chain links TRBV7-3 with TRBJ2-7; D is perhaps TRBD2 (6 bases). Trimming removed 5 bases at V and 6 bases at J, with 17 bases between. The CDR3 sequence is 14 residues long. CDR1 is SGHTA, CDR2 FQGTGA, per germline. DNA for the CDR3: TGTGCCAGCAGCCCAAGGCCCTCAGCGGGCGAGCAGTACTTC. Protein: CASSPRPSAGEQYF.

The chain recombines TRBV27 with TRBJ2-7; D possibly matches TRBD1 or TRBD2 (5 bases each). The V and J ends lost 7 bases and 0 bases respectively, with 22 bases between them. The CDR3 is 17 amino acids. Germline V gene data show CDR1 as MNHEY and CDR2 as SMNVEV (reference sequence). The CDR3 sequence is CASTKTAGTPTSYEQYF. CDR3 nucleotide sequence: TGTGCCAGCACCAAGACCGCCGGGACCCCCACCTCCTACGAGCAGTACTTC.

The chain employs TRBV12-5 and TRBJ2-3; 7 bases align to TRBD2. The CDR3 is 17 amino acids. Per germline, CDR1 LGHNT and CDR2 FRNRAP. The J segment lost 1 base and the V segment lost 2 bases, leaving 9 bases of the junction unmatched. CDR3 region: CASGLPRASGRTDTQYF. CDR3 nucleotide sequence: TGTGCTAGTGGTTTGCCCCGCGCTAGCGGACGCACAGATACGCAGTATTTT. The entire variable domain, with the rest obtained from reference TRBV12-5 and TRBJ2-3, is as follows: DARVTQTPRHKVTEMGQEVTMRCQPILGHNTVFWYRQTMMQGLELLAYFRNRAPLDDSGMPKDRFSAEMPDATLATLKIQPSEPRDSAVYFCASGLPRASGRTDTQYFGPGTRLTVL.

This clone was seen more than once but under ten times. Other DNA sequences in the sample encode the same CDR3. The V and J genes are TRBV2 and TRBJ2-5; D not certain. Trimming cost V 4 bases and J 1 base, with 1 base left between them. The CDR3 has 11 residues. CDR1 is SNHLY and CDR2 is FYNNEI in the germline V gene. The CDR3 DNA reads TGTGCCAGCAGTGTCCAAGAGACCCAGTACTTC. Its protein is CASSVQETQYF.

The chain recombines TRBV9 with TRBJ2-7; D possibly matches TRBD1 or TRBD2 (5 bases each). The CDR3 contains 15 residues. Germline V gene sequence: CDR1 SGDLS, CDR2 YYNGEE. The V and J ends lost 3 bases and 3 bases respectively, with 16 bases between them. CDR3 bases: TGTGCCAGCAGCGCGCAGGGAGTCGGGCTCTACGAGCAGTACTTC. It encodes CASSAQGVGLYEQYF.

The rearrangement joins TRBV6-5 to TRBJ2-4; D unclear. The CDR3 covers 13 residues. Germline CDR1 is MNHEY and CDR2 is SVGAGI. The ends were cut back, 5 bases at V and 4 bases at J, with 9 bases in the middle. Here the CDR3 reads CASSPGRKNIQYF. In DNA form, the CDR3 reads TGTGCCAGCAGTCCGGGCAGAAAAAACATTCAGTACTTC.

V and J are TRBV27 and TRBJ2-1, with 8 bases that match TRBD2. The CDR3 extends over 16 amino acids. Unmatched junction bases numbered 8, after V lost 5 bases and J lost 2 bases. In germline, CDR1 is MNHEY, CDR2 SMNVEV (reference sequence). Here the CDR3 reads CASSLYGRGAYNEQFF. The CDR3 region has the DNA TGTGCCAGCAGTCTCTATGGGCGGGGGGCCTACAATGAGCAGTTCTTC.

The chain uses TRBV4-2 and TRBJ1-3; D uncertain. V lost 2 bases, J lost 0 bases, and 11 bases lay in between. CDR1 and CDR2 from the germline V gene are LGHNA and YNFKEQ. The CDR3 sequence is 16 residues long. The CDR3 bases are TGTGCCAGCAGCCAAATGGAACTCGACTCTGGAAACACCATATATTTT. It yields the protein CASSQMELDSGNTIYF.

The chain has TRBV5-5 and TRBJ2-1; the D gene is possibly TRBD1 (6 bases). Germline values: CDR1 SGHKS, CDR2 YYEKEE (reference sequence). Trimming shortened V by 1 base and J by 10 bases, and 21 bases separated the two germline ends. The CDR3 is made up of 16 amino acids. The CDR3: CASSLWPGAPGIEQFF. The CDR3 DNA sequence: TGTGCCAGCAGCTTGTGGCCAGGGGCTCCCGGAATCGAGCAGTTCTTC.

The rearrangement joins TRBV11-2 to TRBJ2-5; either TRBD1 or TRBD2 may fit D (5 bases each). The CDR3 consists of 15 residues. Trimming shortened V by 8 bases and J by 2 bases, and 18 bases separated the two germline ends. Germline V gene lookup returns CDR1 SGHAT and CDR2 FQNNGV. CDR3 region: CASGGLTGFQETQYF. The CDR3 DNA sequence: TGTGCCAGCGGGGGATTGACTGGCTTTCAAGAGACCCAGTACTTC.

A word on this clone: This CDR3 is also generated by other DNA sequences in the sample. The V and J genes are TRBV15 and TRBJ2-7, with D unclear. V lost 0 bases, J lost 5 bases, and 8 bases lay in between. The CDR3 runs 13 residues. Germline V gene lookup returns CDR1 LNHNV and CDR2 YYDKDF (reference sequence). This CDR3 reads CATSRDLGDEQYF. The CDR3 nucleotides are TGTGCCACCAGCAGAGATCTGGGTGACGAGCAGTACTTC.

This chain uses TRBV29-1 with TRBJ2-5; the D gene is possibly TRBD1 (5 bases). CDR3 length: 13 residues. The V end lost 6 bases, the J end lost 4 bases, and 15 bases lay between the germline ends. Germline V gene sequence: CDR1 SQVTM, CDR2 ANQGSEA. CDR3 bases: TGCAGCGTGGGAAAAGGGGTCGGAGAGACCCAGTACTTC. Its translation: CSVGKGVGETQYF.

The rearrangement uses TRBV5-1 and TRBJ2-2, with D maybe TRBD1 (6 bases). Germline V gene lookup returns CDR1 SGHRS and CDR2 YFSETQ. The germline V and J ends were trimmed by 2 bases and 7 bases, with 9 bases remaining between them. This CDR3 is 13 amino acids long. CDR3 sequence: CASSFDRIGELFF. The CDR3 nucleotides are TGCGCCAGCAGCTTTGACAGGATCGGGGAGCTGTTTTTT.

The rearrangement uses TRBV28 and TRBJ2-7; 11 nucleotides match TRBD1. V lost 3 bases and J lost 2; bases outside the gene matches: 3. Germline CDR1 MDHEN, CDR2 SYDVKM. The CDR3 is made up of 15 amino acids. CDR3 in amino acids: CASSFQGQGAYEQYF. The CDR3 DNA sequence: TGTGCCAGCAGTTTTCAGGGACAGGGGGCCTACGAGCAGTACTTC.

The chain uses TRBV30 and TRBJ2-1; 10 positions agree with TRBD1. The V gene's germline CDR1 is GTSNPN and CDR2 SVGIG (reference sequence). V was pared by 8 bases and J by 13 bases, with 8 bases of the junction left unmatched. This CDR3 is 11 amino acids long. The DNA of the CDR3 is TGTGCCCGAGGTGACAGGGGGCAACAGTTCTTC. Translation: CARGDRGQQFF.